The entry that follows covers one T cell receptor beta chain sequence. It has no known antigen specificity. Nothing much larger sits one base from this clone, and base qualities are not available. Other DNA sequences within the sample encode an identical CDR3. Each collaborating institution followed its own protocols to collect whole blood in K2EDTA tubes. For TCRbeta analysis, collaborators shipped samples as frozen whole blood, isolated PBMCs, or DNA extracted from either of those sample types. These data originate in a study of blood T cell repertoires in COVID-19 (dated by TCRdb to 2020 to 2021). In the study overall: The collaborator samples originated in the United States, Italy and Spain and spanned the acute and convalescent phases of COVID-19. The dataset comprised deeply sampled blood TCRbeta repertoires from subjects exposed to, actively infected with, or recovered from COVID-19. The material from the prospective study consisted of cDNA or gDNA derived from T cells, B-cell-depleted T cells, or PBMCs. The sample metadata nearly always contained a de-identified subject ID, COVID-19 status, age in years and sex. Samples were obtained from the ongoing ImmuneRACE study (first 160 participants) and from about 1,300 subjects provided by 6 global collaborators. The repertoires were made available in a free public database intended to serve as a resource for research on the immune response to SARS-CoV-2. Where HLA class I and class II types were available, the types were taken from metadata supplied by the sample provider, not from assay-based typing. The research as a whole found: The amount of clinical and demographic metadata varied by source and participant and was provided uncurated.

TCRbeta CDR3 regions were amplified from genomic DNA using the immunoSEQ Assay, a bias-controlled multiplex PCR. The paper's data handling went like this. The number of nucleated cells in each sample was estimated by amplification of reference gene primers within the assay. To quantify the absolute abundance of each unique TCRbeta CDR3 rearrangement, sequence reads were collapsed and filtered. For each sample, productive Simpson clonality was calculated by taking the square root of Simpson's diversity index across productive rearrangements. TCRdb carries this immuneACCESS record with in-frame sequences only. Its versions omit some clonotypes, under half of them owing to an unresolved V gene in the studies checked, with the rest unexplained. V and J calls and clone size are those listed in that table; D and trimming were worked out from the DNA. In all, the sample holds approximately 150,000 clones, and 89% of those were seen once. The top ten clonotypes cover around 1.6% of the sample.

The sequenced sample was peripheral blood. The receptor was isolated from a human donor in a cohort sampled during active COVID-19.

CDR3 protein: CASSYSSGNTIYF. The DNA sequence is as follows: TGTGCCAGCAGTTACTCGTCGGGAAACACCATATATTTT. The rearranged chain carries TRBV6-5 and TRBJ1-3; there is no confident call for the D gene. The CDR3, cysteine through phenylalanine, is 13 amino acids long. This entry keeps only the CDR3 DNA: 39 bases, framed from base 1. V gives up 0 bases and J gives up 4 bases, and the segment between their germline ends measures 4 bases. CDR1 and CDR2 are read off the germline V gene as MNHEY and SVGAGI.